The clone carrying this T cell receptor (beta chain) was seen only a few times. The authors prepared the TCRbeta library with unique molecular identifiers. Via MiXCR, TCRdb re-called the PCR reads, giving one row per CDR3 protein. The table has about 830,000 distinct CDR3 sequences, approximately 15% seen once. Trimming pared 2 bases from V and 9 bases from J, leaving 15 bases between. The CDR3 consists of 13 residues. The germline CDR1 and CDR2 sequences are SGHKS and YYEKEE (reference sequence). The data were taken from a study of T-cell reconstitution after alpha-beta-depleted transplantation in children.

V usage is TRBV5-5 and J usage is TRBJ2-7; the D is unclear. The sample was PBMCs, mostly from graft donor cells, taken 360 days after TCRalphabeta/CD19-depleted stem cell transplant. This sequence was found in a male patient between 10 and 17 years old who had a stem cell transplant for acute lymphoblastic leukemia, so the T cells may come from the graft donor. This CDR3 reads CASSFYIVLGQYF. The CDR3 bases are TGTGCCAGCAGCTTTTACATCGTCCTGGGGCAGTACTTC.